These T cell receptor beta chains were read from a single sample in a study of human T cells and chemical hapten exposure. Each CDR3 protein is one row after TCRdb ran MiXCR on the RACE reads. In the table there are a few hundred thousand distinct CDR3 sequences, about 8.6% of which are singletons. The sequencing used whole blood, collected in connection with sensitization to the hapten diphenylcyclopropenone (DPC). Receptors were obtained from a woman aged 40 to 50 with alopecia areata. Some clones in this sample may be carry-over from other donors' samples. Both conserved end residues are part of each CDR3. D genes are given only for firm matches. Rows may omit the clone size; those that give it use once, few, many or a size class.

D: TRBD1; size: -; V: TRBV12-3/TRBV12-4; J: TRBJ2-2; CDR3: CASSPGQGNTGELFF; DNA: TGTGCCAGCAGTCCCGGACAGGGCAACACCGGGGAGCTGTTTTTT
D: -; size: -; V: TRBV12-3/TRBV12-4; J: TRBJ2-7; CDR3: CASRSSGPYEQYF; DNA: TGTGCCAGCAGGAGTAGCGGCCCCTACGAGCAGTACTTC
D: TRBD2; size: many; V: TRBV7-9; J: TRBJ2-7; CDR3: CASSLGTSAEQYF; DNA: TGTGCCAGCAGCTTAGGGACTAGCGCCGAGCAGTACTTC
D: -; size: -; V: TRBV5-5; J: TRBJ1-2; CDR3: CASSLGRTVDGYTF; DNA: TGTGCCAGCAGCTTGGGGAGGACAGTAGATGGCTACACCTTC
D: -; size: few; V: TRBV20-1; J: TRBJ1-5; CDR3: CSAAWTDQPQHF; DNA: TGCAGTGCGGCCTGGACAGATCAGCCCCAGCATTTT
D: -; size: few; V: TRBV29-1; J: TRBJ2-3; CDR3: CSVEDPRAGSLPDTQYF; DNA: TGCAGCGTTGAAGATCCCAGAGCGGGTAGCCTCCCAGATACGCAGTATTTT
D: -; size: -; V: TRBV2; J: TRBJ1-5; CDR3: CASSPPAGQPQHF; DNA: TGTGCCAGCAGCCCTCCCGCTGGTCAGCCCCAGCATTTT
D: -; size: -; V: TRBV3-1; J: TRBJ2-1; CDR3: CASSRRTKNNEQFF; DNA: TGTGCCAGCAGCCGTCGGACTAAGAACAATGAGCAGTTCTTC
D: -; size: -; V: TRBV10-3; J: TRBJ1-5; CDR3: CATLSGVSNQPQHF; DNA: TGTGCCACCCTTTCGGGGGTGAGCAATCAGCCCCAGCATTTT
D: -; size: -; V: TRBV9; J: TRBJ2-3; CDR3: CASSVRGVSTDTQYF; DNA: TGTGCCAGCAGCGTACGGGGCGTTAGCACAGATACGCAGTATTTT
D: TRBD2; size: -; V: TRBV12-3/TRBV12-4; J: TRBJ2-2; CDR3: CASSSPSGMSPGELFF; DNA: TGTGCCAGCAGTTCCCCCAGCGGGATGTCTCCGGGGGAGCTGTTTTTT
D: TRBD1; size: few; V: TRBV12-3/TRBV12-4; J: TRBJ1-2; CDR3: CASSLIRTGADGYTF; DNA: TGTGCCAGCAGTTTAATTCGGACAGGAGCTGATGGCTACACCTTC
D: TRBD1; size: -; V: TRBV7-2; J: TRBJ2-1; CDR3: CASSYRGSFNNEQFF; DNA: TGTGCCAGCAGCTACAGGGGGAGCTTCAACAATGAGCAGTTCTTC
D: -; size: few; V: TRBV4-2; J: TRBJ2-2; CDR3: CASSQVVGGTGELFF; DNA: TGTGCCAGCAGCCAAGTTGTAGGGGGCACCGGGGAGCTGTTTTTT
D: -; size: few; V: TRBV5-1; J: TRBJ2-6; CDR3: CASSDRNSGANVLTF; DNA: TGCGCCAGCAGCGACAGGAACTCTGGGGCCAACGTCCTGACTTTC
D: TRBD1; size: few; V: TRBV29-1; J: TRBJ2-7; CDR3: CSVQGDAYEQYF; DNA: TGCAGCGTTCAGGGGGATGCCTACGAGCAGTACTTC
D: -; size: few; V: TRBV6-5; J: TRBJ2-5; CDR3: CASSYRPSSQETQYF; DNA: TGTGCCAGCAGTTATCGCCCCAGCAGCCAAGAGACCCAGTACTTC
D: -; size: -; V: TRBV11-2; J: TRBJ2-3; CDR3: CASSDGVLPSTDTQYF; DNA: TGTGCCAGCAGCGACGGTGTTTTACCCTCCACAGATACGCAGTATTTT
D: -; size: many; V: TRBV6-1; J: TRBJ1-5; CDR3: CASSVNLYSNQPQHF; DNA: TGTGCCAGCAGTGTTAACCTTTATAGCAATCAGCCCCAGCATTTT
D: TRBD2; size: many; V: TRBV14; J: TRBJ2-7; CDR3: CASSPGLAAFRGSYEQYF; DNA: TGTGCCAGCAGCCCGGGACTAGCGGCCTTCCGGGGTTCCTACGAGCAGTACTTC
D: TRBD1; size: once; V: TRBV6-5; J: TRBJ1-2; CDR3: CASRPQGGNGYTF; DNA: TGTGCCAGCAGGCCCCAGGGGGGAAATGGCTACACCTTC
D: -; size: -; V: TRBV20-1; J: TRBJ2-7; CDR3: CSASLHYEQYF; DNA: TGCAGTGCTAGTCTCCACTACGAGCAGTACTTC
D: -; size: -; V: TRBV27; J: TRBJ1-2; CDR3: CASSPDNSYRDYGYTF; DNA: TGTGCCAGCAGTCCAGACAACTCATACCGGGACTATGGCTACACCTTC
D: -; size: many; V: TRBV12-3/TRBV12-4; J: TRBJ2-3; CDR3: CASSLSRGTDTQYF; DNA: TGTGCCAGCAGTTTATCCCGGGGCACAGATACGCAGTATTTT
D: -; size: few; V: TRBV4-3; J: TRBJ2-1; CDR3: CASSQGRSYNEQFF; DNA: TGCGCCAGCAGCCAAGGCAGGTCCTACAATGAGCAGTTCTTC
D: TRBD1; size: few; V: TRBV28; J: TRBJ2-5; CDR3: CASSLSGRGQETQYF; DNA: TGTGCCAGCAGTTTATCGGGCAGGGGGCAAGAGACCCAGTACTTC
D: -; size: few; V: TRBV30; J: TRBJ2-1; CDR3: CAWSPTPSGSRFF; DNA: TGTGCCTGGAGTCCCACCCCATCAGGGTCACGGTTCTTC
D: -; size: -; V: TRBV12-3/TRBV12-4; J: TRBJ2-3; CDR3: CASSQGRRADTQYF; DNA: TGTGCCAGCAGCCAGGGGCGTCGCGCAGATACGCAGTATTTT
D: -; size: many; V: TRBV7-2; J: TRBJ2-7; CDR3: CASTPGPPHRRDQYEQYF; DNA: TGTGCCAGCACTCCCGGCCCCCCGCACCGACGAGATCAGTACGAGCAGTACTTC
D: TRBD2; size: once; V: TRBV7-8; J: TRBJ2-1; CDR3: CASSRGGEEQFF; DNA: TGTGCCAGCAGCCGCGGGGGGGAGGAGCAGTTCTTC
D: -; size: few; V: TRBV29-1; J: TRBJ2-7; CDR3: CSVTRDTLYEQYF; DNA: TGCAGCGTGACCCGGGACACACTATACGAGCAGTACTTC
D: TRBD1; size: many; V: TRBV6-1; J: TRBJ2-3; CDR3: CASRSDRAGTDTQYF; DNA: TGTGCCAGCAGGTCGGACAGGGCCGGCACAGATACGCAGTATTTT
D: -; size: few; V: TRBV28; J: TRBJ1-4; CDR3: CASSFPQRDQKLFF; DNA: TGTGCCAGCAGTTTTCCGCAGCGGGACCAAAAACTGTTTTTT
D: -; size: many; V: TRBV28; J: TRBJ1-5; CDR3: CASSLLGGFNQPQHF; DNA: TGTGCCAGCAGTTTATTGGGGGGTTTCAATCAGCCCCAGCATTTT
D: TRBD1; size: few; V: TRBV7-3; J: TRBJ2-2; CDR3: CASSLNRDRAAGELFF; DNA: TGTGCCAGCAGCTTAAACCGGGACAGGGCTGCCGGGGAGCTGTTTTTT
D: -; size: -; V: TRBV9; J: TRBJ2-2; CDR3: CASSETTHANTGELFF; DNA: TGTGCCAGCAGCGAAACCACTCACGCGAACACCGGGGAGCTGTTTTTT
D: TRBD2; size: many; V: TRBV29-1; J: TRBJ2-1; CDR3: CSVVRLAGRGRSNEQFF; DNA: TGCAGCGTTGTACGACTAGCGGGAAGGGGTCGGTCCAATGAGCAGTTCTTC
D: TRBD2; size: -; V: TRBV12-3/TRBV12-4; J: TRBJ2-1; CDR3: CASSLATSGIYNEQFF; DNA: TGTGCCAGCAGTTTAGCGACTAGCGGGATCTACAATGAGCAGTTCTTC
D: -; size: -; V: TRBV27; J: TRBJ1-5; CDR3: CASSFQGNNQPQHF; DNA: TGTGCCAGCAGTTTTCAGGGGAATAATCAGCCCCAGCATTTT
D: -; size: -; V: TRBV9; J: TRBJ2-1; CDR3: CASSVVNSYNEQFF; DNA: TGTGCCAGCAGCGTAGTCAACTCATACAATGAGCAGTTCTTC
D: TRBD2; size: few; V: TRBV11-2; J: TRBJ2-2; CDR3: CASSSRLAGSNTGELFF; DNA: TGTGCCAGCAGCTCCCGACTAGCGGGATCGAACACCGGGGAGCTGTTTTTT
D: TRBD1; size: -; V: TRBV5-1; J: TRBJ2-7; CDR3: CASSLGDRDSGEQYF; DNA: TGCGCCAGCAGCTTGGGGGACAGGGACTCTGGCGAGCAGTACTTC
D: -; size: -; V: TRBV28; J: TRBJ1-6; CDR3: CASSLGQSRSPLHF; DNA: TGTGCCAGCAGTTTAGGACAGAGTAGATCACCCCTCCACTTT
D: -; size: many; V: TRBV7-9; J: TRBJ1-4; CDR3: CASPASGGTNEKLFF; DNA: TGTGCCAGCCCCGCGAGCGGAGGAACTAATGAAAAACTGTTTTTT
D: TRBD2; size: few; V: TRBV6-2/TRBV6-3; J: TRBJ2-6; CDR3: CASSLRRTSVPSGANVLTF; DNA: TGTGCCAGCAGCCTCCGTAGGACTAGTGTCCCCTCTGGGGCCAACGTCCTGACTTTC